The source of this T cell receptor beta chain is a study of Tregs in tolerant kidney transplant recipients. Study-wide background: The nonmyeloablative bone marrow transplants came from related graft donors, with transient mixed chimerism.

Data came from immunoSEQ multiplex PCR; TCRdb stores just in-frame clones and leaves some out. The sample has about 110,000 clones, almost 90% seen once; the top ten hold 0.34%. Germline trimming cut 5 bases from V and 5 bases from J; bases unmatched to any gene: 9. The germline CDR1 and CDR2 sequences are SGHVS and FQNEAQ. This CDR3 is 17 amino acids long. Thawed PBMCs were FACS-sorted into unstimulated CD4+CD25+CD127- regulatory T cells, CD4+CD25- non-regulatory cells, CD4 and CD8 cells. Sequenced material: CD4+ T cells from blood, taken before the transplant. The clonotype comes from a human donor who received a combined kidney and bone marrow transplant. The V gene is TRBV7-8, the J gene TRBJ2-1, with 13 bases that match TRBD2. DNA of the CDR3: TGTGCCAGCAGCCCCTCTTGGGGGACTAGCGGGAACAATGAGCAGTTCTTC. This codes for CASSPSWGTSGNNEQFF. Full variable domain (outside the CDR3, taken from reference TRBV7-8 and TRBJ2-1): GAGVSQSPRYKVAKRGQDVALRCDPISGHVSLFWYQQALGQGPEFLTYFQNEAQLDKSGLPSDRFFAERPEGSVSTLKIQRTQQEDSAVYLCASSPSWGTSGNNEQFFGPGTRLTVL.